This T cell receptor beta chain came from a study of T-cell reconstitution after alpha-beta-depleted transplantation in children. CDR3 size: 14 residues. Unmatched junction bases numbered 11, after V lost 8 bases and J lost 3 bases. CDR1 is DFQATT, CDR2 SNEGSKA, per germline (reference sequence). TCRbeta library construction was performed incorporating unique molecular identifiers. TCRdb reprocessed the PCR reads with MiXCR, giving one entry per CDR3 protein. Here the sample spans 450,000 to 600,000 distinct CDR3 sequences, 10% to 15% being singletons. The material was PBMCs, mostly from graft donor cells, obtained 360 days after TCRalphabeta/CD19-depleted stem cell transplant. J is TRBJ2-3 and V is TRBV20-1; 7 nucleotides line up with TRBD2. This clonotype was obtained from a male patient under 18 who had a stem cell transplant for acute myeloid leukemia, so the T cells may come from the graft donor. For the CDR3, the DNA is TGCAGTACTAATATAGCGGGCGCGACAGATACGCAGTATTTT. Its translation: CSTNIAGATDTQYF.